Each of the 19 T cell receptor beta chains below was sequenced from the same sample in a study of blood T cell repertoires in COVID-19. Sequencing used immunoSEQ multiplex PCR; TCRdb keeps in-frame clones, though not all of them. The repertoire holds roughly 70,000 clones, with roughly nine tenths as singletons. The sequenced sample was peripheral blood. The origin of the receptors is a man older than 75 with acute or convalescent COVID-19.

This clone came up once. V is TRBV7-9 and J is TRBJ2-7; 11 bases map to TRBD2. The germline V gene has CDR1 SEHNR and CDR2 FQNEAQ (reference sequence). Trimming removed 5 bases from V and 3 bases from J; junction bases left unmatched: 6. This CDR3 contains 15 residues. The CDR3 DNA is TGTGCCAGCAGCATTACTAGCGGGGGTGTCTACGAGCAGTACTTC. Amino acid sequence: CASSITSGGVYEQYF.

The genes are TRBV7-9 and TRBJ2-7; TRBD1 matches at 7 bases. The CDR3 is 12 amino acids. The V gene end was trimmed by 6 bases and the J gene end by 5 bases; junction bases not matched to a gene: 4. CDR1 is SEHNR, CDR2 FQNEAQ, per germline (reference sequence). The CDR3 here is CASSRQGNEQYF. For the CDR3, the DNA is TGTGCCAGCAGTAGACAGGGAAACGAGCAGTACTTC.

This chain connects TRBV18 to TRBJ2-1, with D possibly being TRBD1 (6 bases). The CDR3 has 15 amino acids. Trimming took 6 bases from V and 7 from J, leaving 19 bases between them. In germline, CDR1 is KGHSH, CDR2 LQKENI. CDR3 loop: CASSLRAGVRNEQFF. The CDR3 nucleotides read TGTGCCAGCTCCCTCAGGGCAGGGGTGAGGAATGAGCAGTTCTTC.

The chain joins TRBV7-3 to TRBJ2-1; tentative D call: TRBD1 (6 bases). Deletions cut 0 bases from V and 4 bases from J, with 16 bases between. CDR1 is SGHTA, CDR2 FQGTGA, per germline. The length of the CDR3 is 17 residues. CDR3 DNA: TGTGCCAGCAGCTTAACGGCGACACAGGGCCAATACAATGAGCAGTTCTTC. It codes for CASSLTATQGQYNEQFF.

The chain uses TRBV27 and TRBJ1-2, with a possible D match to TRBD1 (6 bases). Per germline, CDR1 MNHEY and CDR2 SMNVEV (reference sequence). The V gene lost 6 bases and the J gene lost 2 bases, with 10 bases spanning the gap. The CDR3 contains 13 residues. The CDR3 bases are TGTGCCAGCAGGGACAGCCTAAACTATGGCTACACCTTC. Its protein is CASRDSLNYGYTF.

The chain joins TRBV11-2 to TRBJ2-1; 11 bases are a match to TRBD2. From germline, CDR1 is SGHAT and CDR2 FQNNGV. This CDR3 has 18 amino acids. J lost 1 base, V lost 2 bases, and 7 bases had no gene match. The CDR3 DNA reads TGTGCCAGCAGCTTAAGGGTAGCGGGAGGGGGATCCTACAATGAGCAGTTCTTC. It specifies CASSLRVAGGGSYNEQFF.

The CDR3 loop reads CASSTAGDYNGYTF. CDR3 DNA: TGTGCCAGCAGTACGGCAGGTGATTATAATGGCTACACCTTC. The rearrangement uses TRBV28 and TRBJ1-2; D is unclear. Germline loops: CDR1 MDHEN, CDR2 SYDVKM. This CDR3 has 14 residues. V gave up 5 bases and J gave up 6 bases, with 16 bases separating them.

This chain joins TRBV30 and TRBJ1-2, with 11 bases aligning to TRBD1. The CDR3 has 14 amino acids. V shed 6 bases, J shed 5 bases, and the junction held 8 bases outside the gene matches. CDR1 GTSNPN and CDR2 SVGIG come from the germline V gene (reference sequence). This chain's CDR3 is CACSPGQGGYGYTF. In DNA form, the CDR3 reads TGTGCCTGCTCACCGGGACAGGGGGGTTATGGCTACACCTTC.

The table lists this clone with a count of one. The V and J genes are TRBV3-1 (or the pseudogene TRBV3-2) and TRBJ2-2; a weak D match, TRBD1 (5 bases). The germline gives CDR1 LGHDT, CDR2 YNNKEL (reference sequence). Deletions cut 1 base from V and 0 bases from J, with 9 bases between. This CDR3 spans 16 amino acids. CDR3 residues: CASSQGQFANTGELFF. The CDR3 DNA sequence: TGTGCCAGCAGCCAAGGACAGTTCGCGAACACCGGGGAGCTGTTTTTT.

The J gene is TRBJ1-4, the V gene TRBV19, with D uncertain. V gave up 3 bases and J gave up 8 bases, with 13 bases separating them. The germline V gene encodes CDR1 LNHDA and CDR2 SQIVND (reference sequence). This CDR3 is built from 14 residues. The CDR3 here is CASSMPGLEEKLFF. CDR3 bases: TGTGCCAGTAGTATGCCGGGGTTGGAGGAAAAACTGTTTTTT.

CDR3 protein: CASSFRGAVGYTF. In nucleotides, the CDR3 is TGTGCCAGCAGTTTCCGGGGTGCAGTTGGCTACACCTTC. The J gene is TRBJ1-2, the V gene TRBV12-3 or TRBV12-4; no definite D call. Trimming removed 3 bases from V and 7 bases from J, with 12 bases in between. CDR3 length: 13 residues.

This clone has just one count. The chain joins TRBV19 to TRBJ1-2, with unresolved D. Trimming took off 6 bases at V and 0 bases at J, with 11 bases between the two ends. This CDR3 spans 14 amino acids. Germline CDR1 and CDR2: LNHDA and SQIVND (reference sequence). CDR3 loop: CASSRQAPNYGYTF. The CDR3 DNA sequence: TGTGCCAGTAGCCGCCAGGCACCTAACTATGGCTACACCTTC.

This chain links TRBV4-1 with TRBJ2-5; D gene uncertain. Trimming took off 3 bases at V and 4 bases at J, with 6 bases between the two ends. The CDR3 length is 12 residues. Germline V gene lookup returns CDR1 MGHRA and CDR2 YSYEKL. CDR3 residues: CASSHNVETQYF. The CDR3 coding sequence is TGCGCCAGCAGCCATAATGTAGAGACCCAGTACTTC.

The genes are TRBV7-2 and TRBJ2-1; TRBD2 matches 8 bases. The ends lost 2 bases at V and 4 bases at J; junction bases unmatched: 4. This CDR3 has 15 amino acids. CDR1 SGHTA and CDR2 FQGNSA come from the germline V gene. CDR3 DNA sequence: TGTGCCAGCAGCTTATCTGGCGGGGGGTACAATGAGCAGTTCTTC. Protein product: CASSLSGGGYNEQFF.

The chain employs TRBV11-2 and TRBJ1-1; D is possibly TRBD1 (6 bases). Trimming left V 5 bases short and J 2 bases short, with 12 bases between. There are 14 residues in the CDR3. CDR1 and CDR2 (germline): SGHAT, FQNNGV. CDR3 amino acids: CASSPRGSNTEAFF. The DNA for the CDR3 is TGTGCCAGCAGCCCGAGGGGGAGTAACACTGAAGCTTTCTTT. Supplemented by reference TRBV11-2 and TRBJ1-1, the full variable domain reads EAGVAQSPRYKIIEKRQSVAFWCNPISGHATLYWYQQILGQGPKLLIQFQNNGVVDDSQLPKDRFSAERLKGVDSTLKIQPAKLEDSAVYLCASSPRGSNTEAFFGQGTRLTVV.

The chain carries TRBV30 and TRBJ1-2; 8 nucleotides match TRBD1. V shed 2 bases, J shed 8 bases, and the junction held 13 bases outside the gene matches. This CDR3 is 15 amino acids long. CDR1 is GTSNPN and CDR2 is SVGIG in the germline V gene (reference sequence). DNA for the CDR3: TGTGCCTGGAGTTACCGGGACAGGTCGTTCGGCGGCTACACCTTC. This encodes CAWSYRDRSFGGYTF.

V and J are TRBV5-6 and TRBJ1-1; D may be TRBD1 (5 bases). Trimming stripped 0 bases from V and 4 bases from J, with 7 bases between. Per the germline V gene, CDR1 is SGHDT and CDR2 is YYEEEE. This CDR3 comprises 13 residues. In DNA, the CDR3 is TGTGCCAGCAGCTTGGGGGGCCTCACTGAAGCTTTCTTT. It codes for CASSLGGLTEAFF.

In this sample, this clone turned up a few times. The V gene is TRBV5-6, the J gene TRBJ1-2, with TRBD1 matching 8 bases. This CDR3 has 16 residues. Trimming at V came to 1 base and at J to 4 bases, leaving 9 bases not matched to a gene. Germline V gives CDR1 SGHDT, CDR2 YYEEEE. This CDR3 is CASSLWAAQGAYGYTF. In DNA form, the CDR3 reads TGTGCCAGCAGCTTGTGGGCAGCCCAGGGGGCCTATGGCTACACCTTC.

The chain is built from TRBV5-1 and TRBJ1-5; D unresolved. The CDR3 length is 12 residues. V was cut by 7 bases and J by 8 bases, with 13 bases left in between. CDR1 and CDR2 from the germline V gene are SGHRS and YFSETQ. The CDR3 sequence is CASDYPDKPQHF. CDR3 DNA: TGCGCCAGCGACTACCCTGATAAGCCCCAGCATTTT.